Listed here are 5 T cell receptor beta chains from one sample, sequenced in a study of blood T cell repertoires in COVID-19. The table came from immunoSEQ multiplex PCR; TCRdb's copy has only in-frame clones and leaves some out. The sample yields 180,000 or so clones, about 85% seen once. The sequenced sample consisted of peripheral blood. The receptors shown here come from a woman in her sixties with acute or convalescent COVID-19.

V is TRBV6-5 and J is TRBJ1-1, with a tentative D call TRBD1 (5 bases). CDR1 and CDR2 from the germline V gene are MNHEY and SVGAGI. Trimming took 6 bases from V and 3 from J, leaving 14 bases between them. CDR3 size: 14 residues. The CDR3 reads CASRAGYTDTEAFF. In nucleotides, the CDR3 is TGTGCCAGCAGGGCAGGGTATACGGACACTGAAGCTTTCTTT.

This clone is a singleton in its sample. The chain carries TRBV6-2 or TRBV6-3 and TRBJ1-5, with 8 bases lining up with TRBD1. CDR1 is MNHEY, CDR2 SVGEGT, per germline. The CDR3 is 17 amino acids. Germline trimming cut 5 bases from V and 0 bases from J; bases unmatched to any gene: 9. The CDR3 loop is CASSRALRGHSNQPQHF. Written as DNA, the CDR3 is TGTGCCAGCAGTCGGGCCCTCAGGGGGCATAGCAATCAGCCCCAGCATTTT.

The chain has TRBV6-2 or TRBV6-3 and TRBJ2-7; tentatively, D is TRBD2 (5 bases). The CDR3 is made up of 14 amino acids. Trimming removed 1 base from V and 4 bases from J, with 11 bases in between. Germline V gene lookup returns CDR1 MNHEY and CDR2 SVGEGT. DNA of the CDR3: TGTGCCAGCAGTTACTGGTCCGGGAAGTACGAGCAGTACTTC. Residues: CASSYWSGKYEQYF.

DNA for the CDR3: TGTGCCAGCAGCCAAAGTCGACAGGCGTTGTCTGGGGCCAACGTCCTGACTTTC. Protein sequence: CASSQSRQALSGANVLTF. V and J are TRBV3-1 (or the pseudogene TRBV3-2) and TRBJ2-6; possible D gene TRBD1, 6 bases. The CDR3 extends over 18 amino acids. Looked up from germline, CDR1 is LGHDT and CDR2 is YNNKEL (reference sequence). Trimming removed 2 bases from V and 1 base from J, with 15 bases in between.

The CDR3 sequence is CASSLWSTGTEAFF. CDR3 bases: TGCGCCAGCAGCTTGTGGTCGACGGGCACTGAAGCTTTCTTT. The rearrangement uses TRBV5-1 and TRBJ1-1, with D unclear. The CDR3 sequence is 14 residues long. The germline V gene encodes CDR1 SGHRS and CDR2 YFSETQ. V was cut by 1 base and J by 4 bases, with 11 bases left in between.